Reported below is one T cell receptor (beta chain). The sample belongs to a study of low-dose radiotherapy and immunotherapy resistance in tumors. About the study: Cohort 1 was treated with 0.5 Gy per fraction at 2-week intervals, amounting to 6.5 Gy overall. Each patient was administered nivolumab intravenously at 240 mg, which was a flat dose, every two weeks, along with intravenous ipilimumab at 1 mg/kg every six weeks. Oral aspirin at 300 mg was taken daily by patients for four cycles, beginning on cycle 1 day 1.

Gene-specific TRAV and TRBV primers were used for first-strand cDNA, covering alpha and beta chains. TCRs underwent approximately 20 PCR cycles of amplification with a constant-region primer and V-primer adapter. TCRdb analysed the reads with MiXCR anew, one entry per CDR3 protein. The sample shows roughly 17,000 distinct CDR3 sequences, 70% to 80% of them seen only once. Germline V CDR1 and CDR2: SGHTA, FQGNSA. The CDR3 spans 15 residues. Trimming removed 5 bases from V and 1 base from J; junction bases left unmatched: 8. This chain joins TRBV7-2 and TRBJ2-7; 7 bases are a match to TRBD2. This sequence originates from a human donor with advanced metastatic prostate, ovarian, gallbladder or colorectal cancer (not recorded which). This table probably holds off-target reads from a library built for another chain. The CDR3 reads CASSPRSGGSYEQYF. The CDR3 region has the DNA TGTGCCAGCAGCCCCAGATCGGGGGGTTCCTACGAGCAGTACTTC.